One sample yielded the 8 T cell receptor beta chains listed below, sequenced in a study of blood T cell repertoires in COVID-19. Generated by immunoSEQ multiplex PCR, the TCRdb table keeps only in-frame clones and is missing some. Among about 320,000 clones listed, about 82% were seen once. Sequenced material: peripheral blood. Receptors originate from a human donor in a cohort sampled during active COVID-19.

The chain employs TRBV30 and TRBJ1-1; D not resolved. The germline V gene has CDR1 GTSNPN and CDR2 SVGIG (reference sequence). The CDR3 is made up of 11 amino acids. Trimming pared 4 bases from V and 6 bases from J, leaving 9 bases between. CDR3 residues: CAWIRVPEAFF. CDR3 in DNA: TGTGCCTGGATCCGGGTCCCTGAAGCTTTCTTT.

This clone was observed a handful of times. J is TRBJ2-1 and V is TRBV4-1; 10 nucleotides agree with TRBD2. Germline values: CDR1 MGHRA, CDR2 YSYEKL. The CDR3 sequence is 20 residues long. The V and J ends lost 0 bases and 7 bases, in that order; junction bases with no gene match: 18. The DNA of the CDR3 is TGCGCCAGCAGCCAAGAAGATAAACTATCAAGCGGGGGGGCGGAGAATGAGCAGTTCTTC. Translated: CASSQEDKLSSGGAENEQFF.

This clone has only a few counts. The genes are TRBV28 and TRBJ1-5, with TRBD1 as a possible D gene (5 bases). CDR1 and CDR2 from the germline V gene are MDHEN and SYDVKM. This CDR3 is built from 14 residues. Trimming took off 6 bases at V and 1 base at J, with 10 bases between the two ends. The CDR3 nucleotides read TGTGCCAGCAGGCAGCGACAGAGCAATCAGCCCCAGCATTTT. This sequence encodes CASRQRQSNQPQHF.

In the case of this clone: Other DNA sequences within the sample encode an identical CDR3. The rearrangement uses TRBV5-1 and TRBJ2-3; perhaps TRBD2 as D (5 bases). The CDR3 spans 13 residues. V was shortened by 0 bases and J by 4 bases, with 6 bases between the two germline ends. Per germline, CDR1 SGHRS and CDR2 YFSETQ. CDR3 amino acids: CASSLGGSDTQYF. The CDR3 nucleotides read TGCGCCAGCAGCTTGGGAGGGTCAGATACGCAGTATTTT. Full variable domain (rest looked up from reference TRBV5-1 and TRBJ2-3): KAGVTQTPRYLIKTRGQQVTLSCSPISGHRSVSWYQQTPGQGLQFLFEYFSETQRNKGNFPGRFSGRQFSNSRSEMNVSTLELGDSALYLCASSLGGSDTQYFGPGTRLTVL.

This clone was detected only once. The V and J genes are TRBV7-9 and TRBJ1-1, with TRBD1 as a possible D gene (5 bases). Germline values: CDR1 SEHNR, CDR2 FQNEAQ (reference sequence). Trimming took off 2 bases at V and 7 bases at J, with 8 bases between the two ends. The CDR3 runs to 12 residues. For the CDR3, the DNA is TGTGCCAGCAGCTTATATCAGGGTGAAGCTTTCTTT. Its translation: CASSLYQGEAFF.

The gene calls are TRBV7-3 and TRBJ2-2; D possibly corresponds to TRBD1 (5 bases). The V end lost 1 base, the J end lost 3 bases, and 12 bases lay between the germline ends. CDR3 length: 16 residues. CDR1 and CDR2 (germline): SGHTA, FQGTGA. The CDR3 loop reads CASSLNQGKDTGELFF. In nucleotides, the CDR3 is TGTGCCAGCAGCTTAAATCAGGGCAAGGACACCGGGGAGCTGTTTTTT.

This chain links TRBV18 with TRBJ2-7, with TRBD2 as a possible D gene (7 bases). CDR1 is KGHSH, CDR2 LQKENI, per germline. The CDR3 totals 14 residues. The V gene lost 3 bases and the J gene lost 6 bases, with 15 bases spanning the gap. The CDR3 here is CASSPRRGASEQYF. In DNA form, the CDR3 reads TGTGCCAGCTCACCGCGACGGGGGGCAAGCGAGCAGTACTTC.

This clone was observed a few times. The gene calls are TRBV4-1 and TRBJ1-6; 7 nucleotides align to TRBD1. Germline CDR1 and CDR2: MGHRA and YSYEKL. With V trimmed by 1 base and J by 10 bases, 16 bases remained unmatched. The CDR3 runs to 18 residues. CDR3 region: CASSQAVGDRERKSPLHF. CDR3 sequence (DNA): TGCGCCAGCAGCCAAGCCGTTGGTGACAGGGAGAGGAAATCACCCCTCCACTTT.